The clone carrying this TCR beta chain was seen ten or more times. The antigen is undetermined. The sample belongs to a study of regulatory T cells in long-lasting Graves disease. Time point defined: newly diagnosed GD, antithyroid drugs for less than 3 months. From PBMCs, RNA was extracted and then used to make the TCR library. Researchers made TCR beta libraries by using iRepertoire HTBI primers and running Arm-PCR on CDR3 regions. MiXCR was run by TCRdb on the multiplex PCR reads, yielding one entry per CDR3 protein. The table has approximately 470,000 distinct CDR3 sequences, roughly 15% seen once. V was pared by 7 bases and J by 1 base, with 5 bases of the junction left unmatched. The CDR3 consists of 13 residues. Per the germline V gene, CDR1 is DFQATT and CDR2 is SNEGSKA (reference sequence). Overall study results and limits: Analysis covered peripheral blood alone, not thyroid tissue. Persistent-disease Graves' patients showed less TCR diversity than new cases.

This sample also appeared in a second study, on T cells in Graves' hyperthyroidism and ophthalmopathy.

The sample here was peripheral blood mononuclear cells (PBMCs), taken at new diagnosis, from a patient treated with antithyroid drugs. This chain uses TRBV20-1 with TRBJ2-3; TRBD1 aligns across 7 bases. The clonotype was recovered from a middle-aged man with Graves disease. The CDR3 nucleotides read TGCAGTGTCATGACAGGGCGCACAGATACGCAGTATTTT. Residues: CSVMTGRTDTQYF.